These T cell receptor beta chains were read from a single sample in a study of post-analysis software for immune sequencing data. Each CDR3 protein is one row after TCRdb ran MiXCR on the PCR reads. Here the sample spans hundreds of thousands of distinct CDR3 sequences, 39% being singletons. The specimen was blood. Receptors were obtained from a girl aged 2-10 years with multiple sclerosis. Each CDR3 is given with its conserved first and last residue. Each record gives: D gene, V gene, clone size, J gene, CDR3 protein, CDR3 DNA. D genes are given only for firm matches. Clone sizes are given selectively: once, few, many, or a class where the clone is expanded.

D: -; V: TRBV14; size: -; J: TRBJ2-6; CDR3: CASSRSFGANVLTF; DNA: TGTGCCAGCAGCCGCAGCTTCGGGGCCAACGTCCTGACTTTC
D: TRBD1; V: TRBV5-5; size: -; J: TRBJ1-4; CDR3: CASSWGQLNEKLFF; DNA: TGTGCCAGCAGCTGGGGACAGCTTAATGAAAAACTGTTTTTT
D: -; V: TRBV7-3; size: -; J: TRBJ2-3; CDR3: CASSLDGATDTQYF; DNA: TGTGCCAGCAGCTTAGACGGGGCCACAGATACGCAGTATTTT
D: -; V: TRBV29-1; size: few; J: TRBJ2-1; CDR3: CSVVSTRIGPYNEQFF; DNA: TGCAGCGTTGTCTCGACTAGGATTGGCCCCTACAATGAGCAGTTCTTC
D: -; V: TRBV12-3/TRBV12-4; size: -; J: TRBJ2-7; CDR3: CASSLSQGRYEQYF; DNA: TGTGCCAGCAGTTTATCTCAGGGGCGTTACGAGCAGTACTTC
D: -; V: TRBV6-1; size: -; J: TRBJ1-2; CDR3: CASNQGGGTYGYTF; DNA: TGTGCCAGCAACCAAGGGGGGGGGACCTATGGCTACACCTTC
D: TRBD1; V: TRBV28; size: few; J: TRBJ2-3; CDR3: CASSSPGQGLRTDTQYF; DNA: TGTGCCAGCAGTTCTCCGGGACAGGGGTTACGCACAGATACGCAGTATTTT
D: TRBD1; V: TRBV2; size: -; J: TRBJ2-7; CDR3: CASSEALMGQSEQYF; DNA: TGTGCCAGCAGTGAAGCGTTGATGGGACAGTCGGAGCAGTACTTC
D: -; V: TRBV7-3; size: -; J: TRBJ2-3; CDR3: CASSRRRGASDTQYF; DNA: TGTGCCAGCAGCAGACGCCGGGGGGCATCAGATACGCAGTATTTT
D: TRBD2; V: TRBV20-1; size: -; J: TRBJ2-1; CDR3: CSARPRSGARYNEQFF; DNA: TGCAGTGCTCGCCCGAGGAGCGGGGCTCGGTACAATGAGCAGTTCTTC
D: -; V: TRBV12-3/TRBV12-4; size: once; J: TRBJ2-1; CDR3: CASSLEVDEQFF; DNA: TGTGCCAGCAGTTTAGAGGTGGATGAGCAGTTCTTC
D: TRBD1; V: TRBV11-1; size: -; J: TRBJ2-3; CDR3: CASGYRDRVTDTQYF; DNA: TGTGCCAGCGGATACCGGGACAGGGTGACAGATACGCAGTATTTT
D: -; V: TRBV13; size: -; J: TRBJ2-7; CDR3: CASSLSRFYEQYF; DNA: TGTGCCAGCAGCTTGTCTAGGTTCTACGAGCAGTACTTC
D: -; V: TRBV9; size: few; J: TRBJ2-1; CDR3: CASSAQRHSSYNEQFF; DNA: TGTGCCAGCAGCGCCCAGCGGCATAGCTCCTACAATGAGCAGTTCTTC
D: TRBD2; V: TRBV7-2; size: -; J: TRBJ2-3; CDR3: CASSRPTPGLAGVSTDTQYF; DNA: TGTGCCAGCAGCCGCCCTACCCCGGGACTAGCGGGAGTTAGCACAGATACGCAGTATTTT
D: TRBD1; V: TRBV12-3/TRBV12-4; size: few; J: TRBJ2-1; CDR3: CASSPPGTGYNEQFF; DNA: TGTGCCAGCAGTCCCCCCGGGACAGGCTACAATGAGCAGTTCTTC
D: TRBD2; V: TRBV7-6; size: -; J: TRBJ2-7; CDR3: CASSLGGLAVPPYEQYF; DNA: TGTGCCAGCAGCCTGGGGGGACTAGCGGTACCCCCCTACGAGCAGTACTTC
D: TRBD1; V: TRBV7-8; size: few; J: TRBJ2-5; CDR3: CASSSHFRDREETQYF; DNA: TGTGCCAGCAGCTCACACTTCCGGGACAGGGAGGAGACCCAGTACTTC
D: TRBD2; V: TRBV4-1; size: -; J: TRBJ2-3; CDR3: CASRGREVPDTQYF; DNA: TGCGCCAGCAGGGGACGGGAGGTCCCCGATACGCAGTATTTT